This TCR beta chain was profiled in a study of cytomegalovirus exposure and HLA in healthy donors. Study outcomes and limitations: A later analysis associated under 20,000 TCR beta sequences with HLA alleles at a 0.05 false discovery rate. Many donors shared some public TCRs, even though most TCR sequences were rare. Some segments of the V type, notably TRBV6-2 and TRBV6-3, were excluded as indistinguishable.

The PCR contained 60 Vbeta and 13 Jbeta primers. Clones were read by immunoSEQ multiplex PCR, and TCRdb kept only the in-frame ones, dropping some. This table holds about 140,000 clones, almost 85% found once. Donors sampled were nominally healthy, though unrecorded immune exposures were likely. On this clone: Antigen specificity is unknown.

The germline gives CDR1 SEHNR, CDR2 FQNEAQ (reference sequence). Trimming left V 4 bases short and J 3 bases short, with 14 bases between. The CDR3 spans 15 residues. Sequencing was done on a sample of PBMCs. This chain connects TRBV7-9 to TRBJ2-3; tentative D call: TRBD2 (6 bases). This TCR came from a woman in her thirties or forties in good health and CMV-seronegative. CDR3 loop: CASSSGTLGTDTQYF. Here the CDR3 DNA reads TGTGCCAGCAGCTCCGGGACTTTAGGGACAGATACGCAGTATTTT.